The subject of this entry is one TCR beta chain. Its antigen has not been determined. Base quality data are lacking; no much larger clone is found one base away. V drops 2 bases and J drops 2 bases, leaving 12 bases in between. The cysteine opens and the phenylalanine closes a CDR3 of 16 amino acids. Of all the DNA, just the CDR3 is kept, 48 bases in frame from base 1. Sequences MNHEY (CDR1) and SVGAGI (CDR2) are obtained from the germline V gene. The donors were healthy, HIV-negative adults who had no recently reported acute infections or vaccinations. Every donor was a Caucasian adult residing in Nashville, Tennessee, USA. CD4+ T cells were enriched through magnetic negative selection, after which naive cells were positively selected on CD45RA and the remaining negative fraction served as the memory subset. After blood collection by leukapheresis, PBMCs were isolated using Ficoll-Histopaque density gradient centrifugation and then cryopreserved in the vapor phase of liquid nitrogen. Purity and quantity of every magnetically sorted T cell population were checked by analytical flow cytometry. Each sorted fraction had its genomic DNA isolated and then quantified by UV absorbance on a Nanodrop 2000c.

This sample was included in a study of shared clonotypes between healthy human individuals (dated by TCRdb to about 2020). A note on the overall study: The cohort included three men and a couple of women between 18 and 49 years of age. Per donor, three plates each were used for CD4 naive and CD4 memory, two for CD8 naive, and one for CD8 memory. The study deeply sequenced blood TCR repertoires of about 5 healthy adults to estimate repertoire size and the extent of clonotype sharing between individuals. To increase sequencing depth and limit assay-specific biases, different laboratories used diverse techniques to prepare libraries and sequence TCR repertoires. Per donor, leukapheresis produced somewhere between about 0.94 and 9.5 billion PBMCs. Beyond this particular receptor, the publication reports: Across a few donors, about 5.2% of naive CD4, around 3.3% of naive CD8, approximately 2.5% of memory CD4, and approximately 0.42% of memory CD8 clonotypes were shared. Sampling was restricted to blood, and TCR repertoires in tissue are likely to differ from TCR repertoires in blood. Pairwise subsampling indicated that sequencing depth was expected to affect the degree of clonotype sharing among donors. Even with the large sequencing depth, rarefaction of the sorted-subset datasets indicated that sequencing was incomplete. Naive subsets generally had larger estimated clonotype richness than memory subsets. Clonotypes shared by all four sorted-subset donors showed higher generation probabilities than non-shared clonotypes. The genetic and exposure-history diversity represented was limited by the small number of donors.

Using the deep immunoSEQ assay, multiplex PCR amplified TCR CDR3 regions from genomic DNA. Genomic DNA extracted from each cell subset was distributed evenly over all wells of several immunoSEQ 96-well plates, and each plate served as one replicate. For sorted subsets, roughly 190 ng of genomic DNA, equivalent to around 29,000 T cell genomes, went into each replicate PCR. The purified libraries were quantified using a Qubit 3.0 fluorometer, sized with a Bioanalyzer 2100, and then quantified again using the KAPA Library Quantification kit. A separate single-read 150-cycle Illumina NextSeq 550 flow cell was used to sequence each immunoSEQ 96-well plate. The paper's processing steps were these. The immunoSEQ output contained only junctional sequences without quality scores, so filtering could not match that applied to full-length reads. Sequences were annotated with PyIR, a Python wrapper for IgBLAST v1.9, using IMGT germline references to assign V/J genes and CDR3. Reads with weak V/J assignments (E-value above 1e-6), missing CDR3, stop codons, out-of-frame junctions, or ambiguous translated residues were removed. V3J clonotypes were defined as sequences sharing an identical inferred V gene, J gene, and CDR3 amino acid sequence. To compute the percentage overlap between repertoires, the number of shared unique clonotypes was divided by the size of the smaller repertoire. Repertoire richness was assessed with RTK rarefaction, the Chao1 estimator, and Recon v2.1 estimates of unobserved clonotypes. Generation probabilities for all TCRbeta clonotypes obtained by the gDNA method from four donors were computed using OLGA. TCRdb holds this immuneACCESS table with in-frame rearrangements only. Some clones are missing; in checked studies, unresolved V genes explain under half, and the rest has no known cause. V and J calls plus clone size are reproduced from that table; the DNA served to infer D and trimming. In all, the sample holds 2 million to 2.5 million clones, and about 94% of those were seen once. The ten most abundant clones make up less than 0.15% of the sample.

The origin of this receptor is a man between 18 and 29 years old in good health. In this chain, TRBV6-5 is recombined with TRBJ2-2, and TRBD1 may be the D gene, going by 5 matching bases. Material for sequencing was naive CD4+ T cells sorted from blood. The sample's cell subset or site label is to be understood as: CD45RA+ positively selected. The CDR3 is CASSYAGQVNTGELFF. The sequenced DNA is TGTGCCAGCAGTTACGCCGGACAAGTAAACACCGGGGAGCTGTTTTTT.